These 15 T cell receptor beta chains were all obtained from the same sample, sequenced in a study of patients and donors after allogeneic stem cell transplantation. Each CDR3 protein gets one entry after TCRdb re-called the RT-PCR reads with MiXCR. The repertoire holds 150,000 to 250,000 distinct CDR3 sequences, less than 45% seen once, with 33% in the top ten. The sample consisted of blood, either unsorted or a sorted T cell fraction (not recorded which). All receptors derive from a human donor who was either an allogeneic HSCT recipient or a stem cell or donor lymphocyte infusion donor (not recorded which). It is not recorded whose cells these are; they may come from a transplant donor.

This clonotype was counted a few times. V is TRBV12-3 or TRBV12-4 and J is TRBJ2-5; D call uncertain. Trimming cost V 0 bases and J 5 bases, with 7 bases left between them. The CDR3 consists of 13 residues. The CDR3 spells CASSLAEWETQYF. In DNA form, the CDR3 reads TGTGCCAGCAGTTTAGCGGAATGGGAGACCCAGTACTTC.

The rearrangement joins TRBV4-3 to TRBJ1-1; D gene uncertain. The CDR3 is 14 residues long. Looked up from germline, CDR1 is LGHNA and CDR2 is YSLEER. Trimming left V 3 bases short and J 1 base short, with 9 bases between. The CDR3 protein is CASSQDGPNTEAFF. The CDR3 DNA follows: TGCGCCAGCAGCCAGGACGGCCCGAACACTGAAGCTTTCTTT.

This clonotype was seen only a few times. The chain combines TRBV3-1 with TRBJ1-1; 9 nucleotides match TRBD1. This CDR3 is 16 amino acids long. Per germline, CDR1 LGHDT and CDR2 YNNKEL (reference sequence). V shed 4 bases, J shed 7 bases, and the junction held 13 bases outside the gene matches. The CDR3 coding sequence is TGTGCCAGCAGCCTCGGACAGGGGCTAGGCCGACTTGAAGCTTTCTTT. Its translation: CASSLGQGLGRLEAFF.

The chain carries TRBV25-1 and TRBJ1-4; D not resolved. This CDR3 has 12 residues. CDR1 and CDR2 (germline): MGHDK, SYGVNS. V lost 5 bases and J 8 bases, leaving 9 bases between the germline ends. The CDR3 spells CASSYDEEKLFF. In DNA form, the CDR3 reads TGTGCCAGCAGTTATGACGAAGAAAAACTGTTTTTT.

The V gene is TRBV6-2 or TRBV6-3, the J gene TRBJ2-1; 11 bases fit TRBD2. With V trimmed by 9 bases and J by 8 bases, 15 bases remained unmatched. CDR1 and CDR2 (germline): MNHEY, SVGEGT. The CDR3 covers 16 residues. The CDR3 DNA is TGTGCCAGGATTGAGAAACTAGCGGGAGAGAAGCATGAGCAGTTCTTC. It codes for CARIEKLAGEKHEQFF.

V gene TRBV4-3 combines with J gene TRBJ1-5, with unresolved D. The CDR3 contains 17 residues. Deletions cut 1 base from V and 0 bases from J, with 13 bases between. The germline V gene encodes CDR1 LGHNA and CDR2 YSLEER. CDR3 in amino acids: CASSQGRFGDSNQPQHF. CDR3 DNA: TGCGCCAGCAGCCAAGGTCGGTTTGGGGATAGCAATCAGCCCCAGCATTTT.

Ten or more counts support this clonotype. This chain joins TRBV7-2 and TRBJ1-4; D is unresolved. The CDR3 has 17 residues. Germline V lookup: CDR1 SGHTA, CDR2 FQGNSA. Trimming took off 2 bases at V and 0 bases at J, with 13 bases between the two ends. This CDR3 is CASSLYTGSPTNEKLFF. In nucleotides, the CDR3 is TGTGCCAGCAGCTTATATACTGGGTCTCCAACTAATGAAAAACTGTTTTTT. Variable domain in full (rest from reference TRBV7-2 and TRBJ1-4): GAGVSQSPSNKVTEKGKDVELRCDPISGHTALYWYRQSLGQGLEFLIYFQGNSAPDKSGLPSDRFSAERTGGSVSTLTIQRTQQEDSAVYLCASSLYTGSPTNEKLFFGSGTQLSVL.

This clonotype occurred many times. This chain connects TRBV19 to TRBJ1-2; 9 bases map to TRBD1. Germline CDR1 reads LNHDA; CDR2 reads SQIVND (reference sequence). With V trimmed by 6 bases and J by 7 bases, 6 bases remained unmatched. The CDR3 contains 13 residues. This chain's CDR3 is CASRAGTGTGYTF. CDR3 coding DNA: TGTGCCAGTAGAGCCGGGACAGGGACTGGCTACACCTTC.

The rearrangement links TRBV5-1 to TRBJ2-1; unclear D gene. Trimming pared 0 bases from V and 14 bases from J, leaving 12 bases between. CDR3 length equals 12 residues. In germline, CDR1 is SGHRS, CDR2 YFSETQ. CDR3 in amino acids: CASSLDPPLEFF. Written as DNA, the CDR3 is TGCGCCAGCAGCTTGGACCCCCCTTTGGAGTTCTTC.

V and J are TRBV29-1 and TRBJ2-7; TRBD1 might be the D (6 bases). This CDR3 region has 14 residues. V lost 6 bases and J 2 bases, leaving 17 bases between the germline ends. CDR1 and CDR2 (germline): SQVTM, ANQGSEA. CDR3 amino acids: CSVVNGQTPYEQYF. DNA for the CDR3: TGCAGCGTGGTCAATGGACAGACCCCCTACGAGCAGTACTTC.

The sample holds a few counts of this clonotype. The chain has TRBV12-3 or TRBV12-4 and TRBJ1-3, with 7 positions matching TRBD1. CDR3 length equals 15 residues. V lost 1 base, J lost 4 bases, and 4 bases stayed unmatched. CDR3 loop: CASSLGPGQGNTIYF. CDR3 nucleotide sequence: TGTGCCAGCAGTTTAGGTCCGGGACAGGGAAACACCATATATTTT.

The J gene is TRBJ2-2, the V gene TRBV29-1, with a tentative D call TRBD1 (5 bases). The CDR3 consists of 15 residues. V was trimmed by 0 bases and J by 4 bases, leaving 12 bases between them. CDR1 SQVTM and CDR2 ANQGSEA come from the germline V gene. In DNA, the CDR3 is TGCAGCGTTGAAGAAGGGAAGGGGATCACCGGGGAGCTGTTTTTT. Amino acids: CSVEEGKGITGELFF.

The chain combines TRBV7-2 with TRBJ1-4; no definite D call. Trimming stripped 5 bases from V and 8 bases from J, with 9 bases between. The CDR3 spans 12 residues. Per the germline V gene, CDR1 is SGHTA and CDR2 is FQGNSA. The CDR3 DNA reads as TGTGCCAGCAGCCCTAGTGCCGAAAAACTGTTTTTT. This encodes CASSPSAEKLFF.

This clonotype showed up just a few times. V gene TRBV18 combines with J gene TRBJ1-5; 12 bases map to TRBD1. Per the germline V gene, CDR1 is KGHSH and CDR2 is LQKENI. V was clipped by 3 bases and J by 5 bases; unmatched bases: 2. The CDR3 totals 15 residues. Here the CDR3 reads CASSPGQGAYQPQHF. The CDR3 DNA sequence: TGTGCCAGCTCACCGGGACAGGGGGCATATCAGCCCCAGCATTTT.

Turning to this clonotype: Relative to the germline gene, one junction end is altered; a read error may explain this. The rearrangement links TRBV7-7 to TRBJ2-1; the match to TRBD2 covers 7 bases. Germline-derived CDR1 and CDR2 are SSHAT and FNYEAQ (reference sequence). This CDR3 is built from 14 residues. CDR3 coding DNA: TGTGCTAGCAGCTTCGGAGCGGGATTTGATGAGCAGTTCTTC. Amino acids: CASSFGAGFDEQFF.